This paragraph covers one T cell receptor (beta chain) sequence. These data originate in a study of shared T cell receptors in the human thymus. Assay used: immunoSEQ multiplex PCR; TCRdb lists only in-frame clones, some missing. The sample lists over 65,000 clones, about 95% occurring once. This sequence was found in a human donor. Material for sequencing was thymocytes.

Written as DNA, the CDR3 is TGTGCCAGCAGCCAAGGGGCCAACAGGCAGGCGATGAACACTGAAGCTTTCTTT. This codes for CASSQGANRQAMNTEAFF. This rearrangement joins TRBV14 to TRBJ1-1, with TRBD1 as a possible D gene (5 bases). The CDR3 sequence is 18 residues long. Germline V gene sequence: CDR1 SGHDN, CDR2 FVKESK. With 1 base removed from V and 0 bases from J, the gap between germline ends came to 18 bases.